This record looks at one T cell receptor beta chain sequence and its context. This clone may be a read error of a much larger clone one base away. The germline V gene has CDR1 SGHRS and CDR2 YFSETQ. The CDR3 runs 11 residues. This record comes from a study of T cells in Graves' hyperthyroidism and ophthalmopathy. Template material for amplifying TCR beta CDR3 regions consisted of RNA transcripts. The HTBI primer set drove a first-round RT-PCR of the TCR CDR3. TCRdb passed the multiplex PCR reads through MiXCR, listing each CDR3 protein once. The sample has hundreds of thousands of distinct CDR3 sequences; about half are singletons.

The J gene is TRBJ1-2, the V gene TRBV5-1, with D tentatively TRBD1 (5 bases). The receptor was derived from a woman between 18 and 29 years old with Graves' hyperthyroidism. Sequenced: peripheral blood or thyroid tissue (not recorded which). This CDR3 is CASSHGEGIAF. CDR3 coding DNA: TGCGCCAGCAGCCATGGTGAGGGGATCGCCTTC.